This note documents a single TCR beta chain sequence. What it recognizes is unknown. The protocol was immunoSEQ multiplex PCR, while the TCRdb copy is restricted to in-frame clones and leaves out a portion. Of 25,000 to 35,000 clones in the sample, about 69% were seen once. This entry is derived from a study of vaccination effects on CD4 cells after COVID-19. Study-level points and caveats: Clones from infection and from vaccination both contracted markedly late after vaccination.

Before sequencing, viral peptide pools were used by the ViraFEST assay to expand antigen-specific CD4+ T cells. Once cultured for about 9 days, the cells underwent separation to obtain CD4+ T cells. The cohort was immunized with two doses of either the BNT162b2 or mRNA-1273 vaccine. Cells had half their medium changed to IL-2 medium on days 3 and 7. The specimen comprised CD4+ T cells from PBMCs cultured with HCoV-NL63 spike peptides, sampled after COVID-19 vaccination. The sequence derives from a human donor who received a COVID-19 vaccine.

This CDR3 is CASSQVAGNTEAFF. The CDR3 bases are TGTGCCAGCAGCCAAGTTGCAGGAAACACTGAAGCTTTCTTT. This sequence joins TRBV14 and TRBJ1-1; D ambiguous. Germline loops: CDR1 SGHDN, CDR2 FVKESK. Deletions cut 1 base from V and 2 bases from J, with 8 bases between. This CDR3 spans 14 amino acids.